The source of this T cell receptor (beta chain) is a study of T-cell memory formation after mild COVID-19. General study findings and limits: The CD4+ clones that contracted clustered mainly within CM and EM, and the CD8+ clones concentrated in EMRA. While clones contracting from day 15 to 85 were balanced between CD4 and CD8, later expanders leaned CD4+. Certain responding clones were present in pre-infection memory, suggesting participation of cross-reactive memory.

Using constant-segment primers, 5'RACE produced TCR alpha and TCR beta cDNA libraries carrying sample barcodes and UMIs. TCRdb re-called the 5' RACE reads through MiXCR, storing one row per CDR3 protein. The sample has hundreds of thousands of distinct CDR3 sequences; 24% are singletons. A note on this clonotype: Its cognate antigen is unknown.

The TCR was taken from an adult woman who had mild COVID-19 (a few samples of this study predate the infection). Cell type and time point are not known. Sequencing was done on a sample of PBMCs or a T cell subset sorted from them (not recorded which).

The CDR3 region is CASEELRDTDTQYF. The CDR3 nucleotides are TGTGCCAGCGAGGAACTCAGGGACACAGATACGCAGTATTTT. This chain uses TRBV7-2 with TRBJ2-3, with D maybe TRBD1 (5 bases). The CDR3 loop spans 14 amino acids. The germline V and J ends were trimmed by 8 bases and 2 bases, with 14 bases remaining between them. Germline V gene lookup returns CDR1 SGHTA and CDR2 FQGNSA.